The T cell receptor beta chain under discussion was sequenced for a study of STAT3 mutations in large granular lymphocyte leukemia. Study as a whole: Immunosuppressive therapy was given to more than half of T-LGLL patients. Findings and limits, study-wide: At least one immunodominant TCR beta clonotype appeared in every T-cell large granular lymphocyte leukemia patient.

This clone was detected a few times. Its antigen is unknown. Assay: immunoSEQ multiplex PCR; the TCRdb copy retains only in-frame clones and omits some. The repertoire holds approximately 5,400 clones, with approximately 50% as singletons. This CDR3 is built from 15 residues. The germline CDR1 and CDR2 sequences are KGHSH and LQKENI. V lost 4 bases and J 3 bases, leaving 16 bases between the germline ends. The gene calls are TRBV18 and TRBJ2-7; a possible D gene is TRBD2 (5 bases). The sequencing input was peripheral blood mononuclear cells. The receptor was derived from a woman between 65 and 79 years old with T-cell large granular lymphocyte leukemia. Some clones in this sample may be carry-over from other donors' samples. The CDR3 loop reads CASSQATDGSYEQYF. Written as DNA, the CDR3 is TGTGCCAGCTCACAAGCGACTGATGGGAGCTACGAGCAGTACTTC.